These T cell receptor beta chains were read from a single sample in a study of OX40 agonist ivuxolimab in advanced cancers. Libraries were prepared by immunoSEQ multiplex PCR; TCRdb keeps only in-frame clonotypes and omits some of them. This sample has about 70,000 clones, with approximately 87% found just once. Specimen: CD4+ or CD8+ T cells sorted from blood, collected in a trial of the OX40 agonist ivuxolimab. All receptors come from an adult with an advanced solid tumor such as melanoma, head and neck, liver or kidney cancer. Both conserved end residues are part of each CDR3. D genes are given only for firm matches.

d_call,v_call,cdr3_length,j_call,cdr3_aa
-,TRBV21-1,16,TRBJ2-7,CASSRCVPGTGIEQYF
-,TRBV19,12,TRBJ2-5,CASRTRRETQYF
TRBD1,TRBV30,16,TRBJ1-4,CAWSSGTGHFSEKLFF
-,TRBV5-1,15,TRBJ2-5,CASSYRTATQETQYF
-,TRBV9,13,TRBJ2-7,CASSGIRAGEQYF
-,TRBV18,14,TRBJ2-2,CASSPALGTGELFF
-,TRBV28,15,TRBJ2-3,CASSPAATSTDTQYF
-,TRBV5-8,12,TRBJ1-2,CASSGGSYGYTF
TRBD1,TRBV14,16,TRBJ1-1,CASSQEQGWMNTEAFF
-,TRBV6-1,14,TRBJ1-6,CASSEIRGNSPLHF
-,TRBV27,15,TRBJ2-1,CASSLLADGYNEQFF
TRBD1,TRBV11-2,15,TRBJ2-7,CASSSYRGTAYEQYF
TRBD1,TRBV11-2,15,TRBJ1-5,CASSRGQGSNQPQHF
-,TRBV10-3,13,TRBJ2-5,CAISADIQETQYF
-,TRBV29-1,16,TRBJ2-1,CSVEELMGFSYNEQFF
TRBD2,TRBV29-1,13,TRBJ2-7,CSVPGPGGYEQYF
-,TRBV7-7,14,TRBJ1-3,CASSPGPGGNTIYF
-,TRBV7-8,14,TRBJ2-7,CASKDPGLTYEQYF
TRBD2,TRBV19,14,TRBJ2-3,CASTPGLAGDTQYF
-,TRBV5-5,15,TRBJ2-6,CASSLWNSGANVLTF
-,TRBV5-1,16,TRBJ2-2,CASSFRGPRDTGELFF
TRBD1,TRBV5-6,16,TRBJ1-1,CASSLFPTGGFAEAFF
-,TRBV5-1,14,TRBJ1-1,CASKKGSGDTEAFF
-,TRBV27,17,-,CASSPPRGGPSSYEQYF
-,TRBV6-1,12,TRBJ1-5,CASSLRQKPQHF